This TCR beta chain comes out of a study of T cells in localized non-small cell lung cancer. TCRdb keeps only in-frame clones here, not all; method: immunoSEQ multiplex PCR. The sample holds around 50,000 clones, about 86% seen once. The V and J ends lost 8 bases and 5 bases, in that order; junction bases with no gene match: 3. The CDR3 has 13 residues. Per germline, CDR1 MNHEY and CDR2 SVGAGI. Notes on the study in general: Heterogeneity remains possible because sequencing was limited to only one tumor region. When the top 100 tumor clones were examined, a median about 60 of them also appeared in the adjacent lung, which was paired and uninvolved. Uninvolved adjacent lung had higher T cell clonality than tumor and all other tissues.

For this clone: Its antigen is unknown.

The sequencing used PBMCs, collected before any cancer treatment. The sequence was obtained from a man aged 35 to 69 with stage II lung adenocarcinoma. The chain carries TRBV6-5 and TRBJ1-3; 10 bases are a match to TRBD1. CDR3 coding DNA: TGTGCCAGCCGGGGACAGGGGAGAAACACCATATATTTT. It translates to CASRGQGRNTIYF.